This T cell receptor (beta chain) appears in the sequencing data of a study of blood T cell repertoires in COVID-19. Whole-study context: PBMCs, B-cell-depleted T cells, or T cells provided the cDNA or gDNA that made up the material.

Participant ages covered about 18 to 89 years across 20 to 25 US areas. As handled by the study authors: By means of reference gene primer amplification, nucleated cell counts were estimated. Some clones are missing from TCRdb's copy, which holds only in-frame ones; the method was immunoSEQ multiplex PCR. V and J calls and clone size are as listed in that table; D and trimming were resolved from the DNA. The sample lists 120,000 to 150,000 clones; approximately 88% were seen once. This CDR3 contains 18 residues. J lost 2 bases, V lost 4 bases, and 12 bases had no gene match. Germline CDR1 SGHNT, CDR2 YYREEE (reference sequence).

The chain employs TRBV5-4 and TRBJ2-3; 11 nucleotides match TRBD2. Input material: PBMCs or T cells enriched from blood (not recorded which). The receptor was derived from a woman aged 30 to 39 with acute COVID-19. Here the CDR3 reads CASSQGFGTSGYTDTQYF. DNA of the CDR3: TGTGCCAGCAGCCAGGGGTTTGGGACTAGCGGTTACACAGATACGCAGTATTTT. Together with reference TRBV5-4 and TRBJ2-3, the CDR3 gives the full variable domain: ETGVTQSPTHLIKTRGQQVTLRCSSQSGHNTVSWYQQALGQGPQFIFQYYREEENGRGNFPPRFSGLQFPNYSSELNVNALELDDSALYLCASSQGFGTSGYTDTQYFGPGTRLTVL.